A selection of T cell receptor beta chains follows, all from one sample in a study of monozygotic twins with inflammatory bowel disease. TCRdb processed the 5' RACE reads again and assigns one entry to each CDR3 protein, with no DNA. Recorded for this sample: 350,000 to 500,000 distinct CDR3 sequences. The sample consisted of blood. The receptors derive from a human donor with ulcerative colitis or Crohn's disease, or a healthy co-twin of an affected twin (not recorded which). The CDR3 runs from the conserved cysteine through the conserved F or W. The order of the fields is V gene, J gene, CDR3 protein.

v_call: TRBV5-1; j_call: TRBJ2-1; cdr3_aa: CASSSARGANNEQFF
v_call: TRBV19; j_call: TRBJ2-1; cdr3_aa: CASSPRGSSDEQFF
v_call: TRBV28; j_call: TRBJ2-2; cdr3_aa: CASSLWGGRTGELFF
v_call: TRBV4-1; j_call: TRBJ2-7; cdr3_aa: CASSPGPAGGYEQYF
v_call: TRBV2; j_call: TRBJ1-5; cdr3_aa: CASRQGGLQPQHF
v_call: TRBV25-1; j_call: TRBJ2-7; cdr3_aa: CASSVRDLGEQYF
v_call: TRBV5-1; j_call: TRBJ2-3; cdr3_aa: CASSSLAADTQYF
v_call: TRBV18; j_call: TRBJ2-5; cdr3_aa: CASSPGAGVETQYF
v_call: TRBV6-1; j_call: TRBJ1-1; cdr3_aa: CASSAGTGTIYTEAFF
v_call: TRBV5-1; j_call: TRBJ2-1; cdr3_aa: CASTSTSGPISYNEQFF
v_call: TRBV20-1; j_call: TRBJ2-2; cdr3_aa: CSASGLAHNTGELFF
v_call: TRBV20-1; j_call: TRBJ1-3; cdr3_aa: CSAPRAGARGNTIYF
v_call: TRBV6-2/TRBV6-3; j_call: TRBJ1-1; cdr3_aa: CASSYSSGMTEAFF
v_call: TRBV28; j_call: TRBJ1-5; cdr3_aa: CASGFPTQGARQPQHF
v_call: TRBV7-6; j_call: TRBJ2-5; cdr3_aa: CASSSISGSQETQYF
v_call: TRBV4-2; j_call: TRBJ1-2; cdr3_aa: CASSQVTGGGYTF
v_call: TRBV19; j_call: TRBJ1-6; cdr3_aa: CASSPGQGTISPLHF
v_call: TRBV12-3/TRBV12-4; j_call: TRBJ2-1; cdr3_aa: CASSLAYTGRIFEQFF